A single sample is the source of the 30 T cell receptor beta chains below, sequenced in a study of early T cells in non-severe SARS-CoV-2 infection. A single record per CDR3 protein comes from TCRdb applying MiXCR to the 5' RACE reads. Among tens of thousands of distinct CDR3 sequences listed, 9% to 14% were seen once. Sequencing used whole blood. These receptors all come from an adult who was a healthcare worker with PCR-confirmed SARS-CoV-2 infection or an uninfected control (not recorded which).

The chain carries TRBV27 and TRBJ2-1; possibly TRBD1 or TRBD2 for D (5 bases each). The germline V gene encodes CDR1 MNHEY and CDR2 SMNVEV (reference sequence). V dropped 6 bases and J dropped 16 bases, with 19 bases sitting between them. The CDR3 totals 12 residues. The CDR3 nucleotides are TGTGCCAGCAGGGGACCTTACCCGCCGGAATTCTTC. Amino acid sequence: CASRGPYPPEFF.

The chain couples TRBV5-1 to TRBJ1-1; D is unclear. V was trimmed by 0 bases and J by 2 bases, leaving 11 bases between them. Germline loops: CDR1 SGHRS, CDR2 YFSETQ. The CDR3 sequence is 15 residues long. CDR3: CASSLANSANTEAFF. DNA of the CDR3: TGCGCCAGCAGCTTGGCTAATTCCGCAAACACTGAAGCTTTCTTT.

This clonotype was counted ten times or more. This sequence joins TRBV7-6 and TRBJ2-1, with 12 bases fitting TRBD2. CDR3 length: 15 residues. From germline, CDR1 is SGHVS and CDR2 FNYEAQ. V trimming: 5 bases; J trimming: 7 bases; junction bases outside the gene matches: 6. CDR3 sequence (DNA): TGTGCCAGCAGCAAGCTAGCGGGAGGGTGGAATGAGCAGTTCTTC. Its protein product is CASSKLAGGWNEQFF.

This clonotype was seen only a few times. The CDR3 is CASRRTGAYNEQFF. The CDR3 coding sequence is TGTGCCAGTCGCCGGACAGGGGCGTACAATGAGCAGTTCTTC. The J gene is TRBJ2-1, the V gene TRBV19, with 9 positions matching TRBD1. Germline assignment: CDR1 LNHDA and CDR2 SQIVND (reference sequence). The V gene end was trimmed by 8 bases and the J gene end by 4 bases; junction bases not matched to a gene: 6. This CDR3 is built from 14 residues.

This sequence joins TRBV9 and TRBJ2-1; D possibly corresponds to TRBD1 (6 bases). The ends were cut back, 3 bases at V and 1 base at J, with 11 bases in the middle. The CDR3 has 15 residues. Germline V gene data show CDR1 as SGDLS and CDR2 as YYNGEE. The CDR3 sequence: CASSGTGSSYNEQFF. The CDR3 nucleotides are TGTGCCAGCAGCGGAACAGGGTCTTCCTACAATGAGCAGTTCTTC.

The CDR3 is CASSFIPGTSRREQYF. For the CDR3, the DNA is TGTGCCAGCAGCTTTATCCCCGGGACTAGCCGCCGCGAGCAGTACTTC. The gene calls are TRBV6-2 or TRBV6-3 and TRBJ2-7, with 9 bases aligning to TRBD2. The junction had 15 bases not matched to a gene; V was cut back by 6 bases and J by 6 bases. Germline V gene sequence: CDR1 MNHEY, CDR2 SVGEGT. The CDR3 spans 16 residues.

This clonotype was seen many times. The V call is TRBV15, the J call TRBJ2-1; 16 bases are a match to TRBD2. Trimming removed 0 bases from V and 13 bases from J; junction bases left unmatched: 3. Germline V lookup: CDR1 LNHNV, CDR2 YYDKDF (reference sequence). The CDR3 length is 15 residues. In DNA, the CDR3 is TGTGCCACCAGCAGAGAGGGACTAGCGGGAGGGCATCAGTTCTTC. Translated: CATSREGLAGGHQFF.

This clonotype was seen repeatedly, ten times or more. The chain has TRBV7-2 and TRBJ1-1; D gene unclear. Germline V gene lookup returns CDR1 SGHTA and CDR2 FQGNSA. CDR3 size: 15 residues. V was cut by 0 bases and J by 0 bases, with 8 bases left in between. CDR3 nucleotides: TGTGCCAGCAGCTTAGCAATGGCAGTGAACACTGAAGCTTTCTTT. Its translation is CASSLAMAVNTEAFF.

V and J are TRBV4-1 and TRBJ1-4; D gene uncertain. The CDR3 runs to 13 residues. Germline CDR1 is MGHRA and CDR2 is YSYEKL. Trimming stripped 1 base from V and 12 bases from J, with 12 bases between. CDR3 sequence reads: CASSQGQPRQLFF. The CDR3 coding sequence is TGCGCCAGCAGCCAAGGGCAGCCGCGTCAACTGTTTTTT.

This chain joins TRBV7-2 and TRBJ1-5; no clear D. Germline V gene lookup returns CDR1 SGHTA and CDR2 FQGNSA. Deletions cut 3 bases from V and 3 bases from J, with 9 bases between. This CDR3 contains 14 residues. The CDR3 loop is CASSFTDPNQPQHF. In DNA form, the CDR3 reads TGTGCCAGCAGCTTCACAGATCCCAATCAGCCCCAGCATTTT.

This clonotype showed up many times. This rearrangement joins TRBV6-1 to TRBJ2-5; 7 positions match TRBD2. The CDR3 totals 16 residues. Germline-derived CDR1 and CDR2 are MNHNS and SASEGT. V gave up 0 bases and J gave up 4 bases; unmatched junction bases: 8. This chain's CDR3 is CASSEAAPGRAETQYF. The CDR3, as DNA: TGTGCCAGCAGTGAAGCGGCTCCGGGGAGGGCAGAGACCCAGTACTTC.

The genes are TRBV6-5 and TRBJ2-1, with 7 nucleotides matching TRBD2. Germline trimming cut 0 bases from V and 3 bases from J; bases unmatched to any gene: 8. From germline, CDR1 is MNHEY and CDR2 SVGAGI. CDR3 length: 17 amino acids. The CDR3, as DNA: TGTGCCAGCAGTTACTCGATGCCGGGAGGAAGCTACAATGAGCAGTTCTTC. This codes for CASSYSMPGGSYNEQFF.

In this sample, this clonotype turned up a few times. The J gene is TRBJ2-5, the V gene TRBV7-9; perhaps D is TRBD1 or TRBD2 (5 bases each). This CDR3 is 15 amino acids long. Germline V gene sequence: CDR1 SEHNR, CDR2 FQNEAQ (reference sequence). V lost 4 bases to trimming and J lost 1 base, with 13 bases between them. In nucleotides, the CDR3 is TGTGCCAGCAGCTCCCATTGGGGGTCCCAAGAGACCCAGTACTTC. This gives the protein CASSSHWGSQETQYF.

This clonotype showed up many times. V usage is TRBV7-2 and J usage is TRBJ2-5; 8 nucleotides line up with TRBD2. In germline, CDR1 is SGHTA, CDR2 FQGNSA. J was trimmed by 0 bases and V by 0 bases; bases with no gene match: 6. The CDR3 spans 17 residues. In nucleotides, the CDR3 is TGTGCCAGCAGCTTAGCAGTAGCGGGGACTTACCAAGAGACCCAGTACTTC. It codes for CASSLAVAGTYQETQYF.

J is TRBJ2-2 and V is TRBV5-1, with 7 bases aligning to TRBD1. The junction had 9 bases not matched to a gene; V was cut back by 8 bases and J by 2 bases. The CDR3 totals 15 residues. Germline V gene lookup returns CDR1 SGHRS and CDR2 YFSETQ. The CDR3 here is CASAGTAINTGELFF. The CDR3 region has the DNA TGCGCCAGTGCCGGGACAGCGATTAACACCGGGGAGCTGTTTTTT.

This clonotype was observed many times. The rearrangement joins TRBV19 to TRBJ1-5, with D possibly matching TRBD1 (5 bases). Germline assignment: CDR1 LNHDA and CDR2 SQIVND (reference sequence). The V end was cut by 5 bases, the J end by 2 bases, with 16 bases between. The CDR3 is 16 amino acids. The CDR3 coding sequence is TGTGCCAGTAGTGCTAAAGCGGGGCTTGGCAATCAGCCCCAGCATTTT. It translates to CASSAKAGLGNQPQHF.

The V gene is TRBV3-1, the J gene TRBJ2-5; D unresolved. Trimming shortened V by 2 bases and J by 5 bases, and 9 bases separated the two germline ends. CDR3 length equals 13 residues. CDR1 and CDR2 (germline): LGHDT, YNNKEL (reference sequence). CDR3 residues: CASSQMASETQYF. The CDR3 nucleotides are TGTGCCAGCAGCCAAATGGCGAGTGAGACCCAGTACTTC.

In this sample, this clonotype turned up many times. This chain joins TRBV12-3 or TRBV12-4 and TRBJ2-7; the D call may be TRBD1 or TRBD2 (6 bases each). The CDR3 is 15 amino acids. The V end was cut by 0 bases, the J end by 10 bases, with 19 bases between. CDR3 protein: CASSLAVRGGTTQYF. CDR3 bases: TGTGCCAGCAGTTTAGCGGTCAGAGGAGGGACAACACAGTACTTC.

This clonotype was counted ten times or more. This chain links TRBV30 with TRBJ1-1; D not certain. V dropped 0 bases and J dropped 5 bases, with 10 bases sitting between them. Germline V lookup: CDR1 GTSNPN, CDR2 SVGIG (reference sequence). The CDR3 is made up of 13 amino acids. The DNA for the CDR3 is TGTGCCTGGAGTGTACTTCGGGGAACTGAAGCTTTCTTT. Translating gives CAWSVLRGTEAFF.

This clonotype was counted many times. The rearrangement links TRBV11-3 to TRBJ2-7; no definite D call. The V gene lost 1 base and the J gene lost 1 base, with 5 bases spanning the gap. Germline assignment: CDR1 SGHNT and CDR2 YENEEA. The CDR3 loop spans 13 amino acids. CDR3 sequence: CASSLVGSYEQYF. In DNA form, the CDR3 reads TGTGCCAGCAGCTTAGTAGGTTCCTACGAGCAGTACTTC.

In this sample, this clonotype turned up a few times. The V and J genes are TRBV20-1 and TRBJ2-1, with 11 bases identical to TRBD2. Per the germline V gene, CDR1 is DFQATT and CDR2 is SNEGSKA (reference sequence). Germline trimming cut 6 bases from V and 10 bases from J; bases unmatched to any gene: 5. The CDR3 runs 12 residues. In nucleotides, the CDR3 is TGCAGTGCAGCGGGACTAGCGGAGGAGCAGTTCTTC. Translating it yields CSAAGLAEEQFF.

The gene calls are TRBV12-3 or TRBV12-4 and TRBJ2-5; 7 positions match TRBD2. Trimming at V came to 8 bases and at J to 5 bases, leaving 20 bases not matched to a gene. This CDR3 region has 17 residues. The CDR3 loop reads CASADSGVTKGGETQYF. As DNA, the CDR3 is TGTGCCAGCGCTGACAGCGGGGTCACGAAAGGCGGGGAGACCCAGTACTTC.

This clonotype was observed many times. A read error may produce the germline difference seen at one junction end. The chain has TRBV7-7 and TRBJ2-3, with D perhaps TRBD2 (6 bases). This CDR3 spans 14 amino acids. Per germline, CDR1 SSHAT and CDR2 FNYEAQ (reference sequence). CDR3 protein: CASSLEGNVDTQYF. The CDR3 DNA follows: TGTGCTAGCAGCTTGGAGGGGAATGTAGATACGCAGTATTTT.

About this clonotype itself: Germline and junction disagree at one end, which may indicate a read error. The J gene is TRBJ1-6, the V gene TRBV18; D is possibly TRBD1 (6 bases). Germline loops: CDR1 KGHSH, CDR2 LQKENI. The CDR3 sequence is 14 residues long. The CDR3 reads CVSSPVGGGSPLHF. The DNA for the CDR3 is TGTGTCAGCTCACCAGTGGGGGGCGGGTCACCCCTCCACTTT.

In its sample, this clonotype was seen many times. The V gene is TRBV20-1, the J gene TRBJ2-7; weak D call: TRBD2 (5 bases). Germline values: CDR1 DFQATT, CDR2 SNEGSKA (reference sequence). The CDR3 covers 13 residues. The germline V and J ends were trimmed by 6 bases and 5 bases, with 17 bases remaining between them. CDR3 protein: CSAAAGVGDEQYF. The CDR3 DNA sequence: TGCAGTGCGGCGGCCGGGGTAGGAGACGAGCAGTACTTC.

The chain joins TRBV7-9 to TRBJ2-7; D is undetermined. From germline, CDR1 is SEHNR and CDR2 FQNEAQ (reference sequence). The CDR3 has 16 residues. The germline V and J ends were trimmed by 4 bases and 0 bases, with 16 bases remaining between them. DNA of the CDR3: TGTGCCAGCAGCTCTACGGGCTCCGTTAGCTCCTACGAGCAGTACTTC. This encodes CASSSTGSVSSYEQYF.

This clonotype was observed at least ten times. The rearrangement joins TRBV24-1 to TRBJ1-5, with 10 nucleotides matching TRBD1. Germline V gene data show CDR1 as KGHDR and CDR2 as SFDVKD. V gave up 3 bases and J gave up 5 bases; unmatched junction bases: 3. The CDR3 has 15 residues. The CDR3 bases are TGTGCCACCAGTGATCCGGGGACAGGGGATCAGCCCCAGCATTTT. Its translation: CATSDPGTGDQPQHF.

The chain combines TRBV7-2 with TRBJ2-7, with a weak D call TRBD2 (6 bases). CDR3 length: 13 residues. Germline V CDR1 and CDR2: SGHTA, FQGNSA. Between the trimmed V and J ends, which lost 3 bases and 4 bases, there was a span of 10 bases. CDR3 coding DNA: TGTGCCAGCAGCTTGACTAGGCGGTACGAGCAGTACTTC. Protein product: CASSLTRRYEQYF.

This clonotype has a handful of counts. The chain uses TRBV13 and TRBJ1-1; TRBD1 agrees at 11 bases. Germline V lookup: CDR1 PRHDT, CDR2 FYEKMQ (reference sequence). The CDR3 runs to 15 residues. The V gene end was trimmed by 4 bases and the J gene end by 4 bases; junction bases not matched to a gene: 5. CDR3 protein: CASSSGQGAGTEAFF. The DNA for the CDR3 is TGTGCCAGCAGCTCCGGACAGGGGGCCGGCACTGAAGCTTTCTTT.

This clonotype appeared a few times. V is TRBV18 and J is TRBJ2-1; D call uncertain. Germline values: CDR1 KGHSH, CDR2 LQKENI. Between the trimmed V and J ends, which lost 0 bases and 4 bases, there was a span of 7 bases. The CDR3 has 14 residues. DNA of the CDR3: TGTGCCAGCTCACCACCGCTAACTTACAATGAGCAGTTCTTC. Its translation is CASSPPLTYNEQFF.